The 6 T cell receptor beta chains presented below share a single source sample, sequenced in a study of shared clonotypes between healthy human individuals. Assay used: immunoSEQ multiplex PCR; TCRdb lists only in-frame clones, some missing. The sample carries about 2.1 million clones, 85% to 95% recorded once. Positive CCR7 selection of CD45RO-negative cells yielded the naive CD8 cells, and terminally differentiated effector memory CD45RA+ cells were excluded. The sequenced sample was naive CD8+ T cells from PBMCs. These receptors came from a man younger than 35 in good health. Some clones in this sample may be carry-over from other donors' samples.

The gene calls are TRBV7-5 and TRBJ1-5. TRBV7-5 is labeled a pseudogene. The CDR3 loop spans 14 amino acids. The CDR3 reads CAVTRASSNQPQHF. For the CDR3, the DNA is TGTGCCGTAACCCGGGCTTCGAGCAATCAGCCCCAGCATTTT.

The chain employs TRBV27 and TRBJ1-2; 8 bases are shared with TRBD1. Germline values: CDR1 MNHEY, CDR2 SMNVEV (reference sequence). V dropped 5 bases and J dropped 4; count of bases not matched to a gene: 6. The CDR3 has 14 residues. As DNA, the CDR3 is TGTGCCAGCAGTCGGACAGGGCTCTTCTATGGCTACACCTTC. It codes for CASSRTGLFYGYTF.

This clone occurred once. The chain combines TRBV6-5 with TRBJ2-3; D is possibly TRBD1 or TRBD2 (6 bases each). The V end lost 5 bases, the J end lost 4 bases, and 16 bases lay between the germline ends. This CDR3 is 15 amino acids long. Germline V gives CDR1 MNHEY, CDR2 SVGAGI. The CDR3 DNA follows: TGTGCCAGCAGTAAAAGGGACACGGGGGCAGATACGCAGTATTTT. It translates to CASSKRDTGADTQYF.

This chain joins TRBV7-9 and TRBJ2-1, with D unclear. The CDR3 contains 16 residues. V gave up 4 bases and J gave up 10 bases, with 23 bases separating them. The germline gives CDR1 SEHNR, CDR2 FQNEAQ (reference sequence). The chain's CDR3 is CASSSNSLGRFSEQFF. CDR3 in DNA: TGTGCCAGCAGCTCTAATTCTCTAGGAAGGTTCAGCGAGCAGTTCTTC. Drawing the rest from reference TRBV7-9 and TRBJ2-1, the complete variable domain is DTGVSQNPRHKITKRGQNVTFRCDPISEHNRLYWYRQTLGQGPEFLTYFQNEAQLEKSRLLSDRFSAERPKGSFSTLEIQRTEQGDSAMYLCASSSNSLGRFSEQFFGPGTRLTVL.

V and J are TRBV27 and TRBJ2-2; a weak D match, TRBD2 (5 bases). Looked up from germline, CDR1 is MNHEY and CDR2 is SMNVEV (reference sequence). This CDR3 has 14 residues. V was trimmed by 8 bases and J by 7 bases, leaving 17 bases between them. Here the CDR3 DNA reads TGTGCCAGCGGATATACCGGTGGAGGCGGGGAGCTGTTTTTT. This sequence encodes CASGYTGGGGELFF.

J is TRBJ2-1 and V is TRBV9, with TRBD2 matching over 11 bases. Germline values: CDR1 SGDLS, CDR2 YYNGEE. With V trimmed by 2 bases and J by 8 bases, 0 bases remained unmatched. This CDR3 has 13 amino acids. The CDR3, as DNA: TGTGCCAGCAGCGTGACTAGCGGGGATGAGCAGTTCTTC. Amino acids: CASSVTSGDEQFF. Complete variable domain (other parts from reference TRBV9 and TRBJ2-1): DSGVTQTPKHLITATGQRVTLRCSPRSGDLSVYWYQQSLDQGLQFLIQYYNGEERAKGNILERFSAQQFPDLHSELNLSSLELGDSALYFCASSVTSGDEQFFGPGTRLTVL.